This T cell receptor (beta chain) came from a study of T cells in Graves' hyperthyroidism and ophthalmopathy (dated by TCRdb to the late 2010s). Study-level background: Peripheral blood was sampled at the time of initial diagnosis, prior to any treatment. TCR V-J signatures able to tell the groups apart were searched for in a discovery cohort of more than 90 patients, of whom around 43 had Graves' ophthalmopathy and under 65 had stable Graves' hyperthyroidism. Prospective prediction of ophthalmopathy was tested in an independent validation cohort of 18 hyperthyroidism patients and approximately 17 patients who later progressed to ophthalmopathy. The 95 to 100 discovery patients were divided at random into training and test sets in a 7:3 ratio. In addition, the study compared T-cell repertoires in thyroid tissue and in blood from five or six Graves' hyperthyroidism patients. After blood sampling, hyperthyroidism patients were treated with methimazole at a starting dose of 30 mg daily, and ophthalmopathy patients were treated with high-dose intravenous methylprednisolone. The paper reports TCR Vbeta CDR3 sequencing of approximately 140 peripheral blood samples: some 44 ophthalmopathy, under 80 hyperthyroidism and around 17 progressor patients.

Moderately to severely active disease, a Clinical Activity Score of at least 3, a NOSPECS grade of at least 4, and a duration under 3 months were present in ophthalmopathy patients. The study excluded patients with uncontrolled infections, other autoimmune diseases, pregnancy or lactation. Diagnoses relied on clinical symptoms, serum thyroxine and TRAb, thyroid ultrasound and orbital computed tomography. Ficoll-Paque density gradient centrifugation was used to isolate PBMCs from under 11 ml of fresh peripheral blood. Total RNA was extracted with Trizol reagent, and quality was checked on an Agilent 2100 Bioanalyzer. The germline V gene (reference sequence) provides CDR1 SEHNR and CDR2 FQNEAQ. Cut back by 5 bases and 8 bases, the V and J ends lie 12 bases apart. The cysteine opens and the phenylalanine closes a CDR3 of 12 amino acids. Here the CDR3 DNA is all that survives: 36 bases in frame from base 1.

Notes on this clonotype: Its antigen remains undetermined. Base qualities are not recorded, but no much larger clone differs from it by a single base.

General conclusions and limits of the study: Ophthalmopathy was separated from stable hyperthyroidism by a 13 V-J signature model, with roughly 88% sensitivity and approximately 81% specificity obtained in cross-validation and 80%/75% obtained in testing. In validation, the model predicted progression to ophthalmopathy with 55% to 71% sensitivity and about 73% specificity, a median of roughly seven months before onset. Most expanded thyroid clonotypes (frequency above 0.001) were also detected in blood, a finding suggesting that blood repertoires may reflect thyroid immune responses. Sample size was not statistically predetermined, and blinding of investigators to group allocation was not performed.

The TCR beta CDR3 regions were amplified from the RNA transcripts. For the first round of RT-PCR on the TCR CDR3, the HTBI primer set was used together with the Qiagen OneStep RT-PCR kit. Libraries were constructed in a second round of multiplex PCR, after which size selection and purification were performed. Sequencing of the libraries was done on an Illumina HiSeq2000 using paired-end 100 bp reads. On the study's bioinformatics: SOAPnuke was used to process the raw data, with reads discarded if the reads contained adapters or uncalled bases, had a mean Phred below 15, or lacked an exact constant-primer or identifier match. COPE v1.2.5 was used to merge high-quality paired reads, and clonotypes were defined as unique nucleotide sequences. MiTCR v1.1 was used to align clonotypes to the IMGT TRBV, TRBD and TRBJ reference segments. Analysis was restricted to V-J combinations with a frequency above 0.0001, which covered about 99% of repertoires. A TCS score was defined as the ratio of F50 (clonal expansion) to E x V (chaos), with BLOSUM62-based TCRdist applied between CDR3 peptides within each V-J. Welch's t-statistics and random forest reduced just over 500 V-J features to about 13, which were used in a naive Bayes classifier (R e1071). The public reads were reprocessed in TCRdb via fastp at Q25 and MiXCR, keeping in-frame beta chains. Under each unique CDR3 protein, matching rows form one entry showing the most common genes and DNA. TCRdb assigned the V and J calls; the authors' analysis was not used. The sample records more than 450,000 distinct CDR3 sequences, 15% to 20% of which are singletons. 40% to 50% of the sample rests with the top ten.

The source material was blood. The receptor was isolated from a man in his forties with Graves' ophthalmopathy. Here the chain combines TRBV7-9 and TRBJ1-1; there is no confident call for the D gene. The base sequence is TGTGCCAGCAGCCAAGACCCCCAGGAAGCTTTCTTT. Protein translation: CASSQDPQEAFF.